The clone carrying this TCR beta chain was counted many times. Antigen unknown. The germline V gene encodes CDR1 LGHNT and CDR2 FRNRAP. The CDR3 spans 14 residues. V lost 11 bases, J lost 1 base, and 14 bases lay in between. These data originate in a study of identical twins. Study outcomes and limitations: Findings came from cross-sectional statistics, without long-term follow-up of donors. Where out-of-frame alpha sequences were twin-shared, they showed excess low generation probability.

In TCRdb, the 5' RACE reads were re-called with MiXCR into one record per CDR3 protein. This sample yields hundreds of thousands of distinct CDR3 sequences, of which around 6% are seen a single time; 1.5% to 2% belongs to the top ten. Sequencing was done on a sample of naive T cells sorted from blood. This receptor was obtained from a man between 18 and 35 years old in good health. The genes are TRBV12-5 and TRBJ2-2; D possibly corresponds to TRBD1 (5 bases). This CDR3 reads CASDSGKNTGELFF. The CDR3 nucleotides are TGTGCTTCAGACTCAGGGAAGAACACCGGGGAGCTGTTTTTT.